This TCR beta chain was obtained from a study of blood T cell repertoires in COVID-19. Study-wide background: From T cells, B-cell-depleted T cells, or PBMCs came the material, which was cDNA or gDNA.

TCRdb's copy holds only in-frame clones and misses some; the assay was immunoSEQ multiplex PCR. The table includes over 200,000 clones, around nine tenths detected once. The ends lost 2 bases at V and 3 bases at J; junction bases unmatched: 2. The germline gives CDR1 MNHEY, CDR2 SVGEGT. The CDR3 extends over 15 amino acids. This sequence was found in a woman in her sixties with acute or convalescent COVID-19. Sequences were obtained from peripheral blood. V and J are TRBV6-2 or TRBV6-3 and TRBJ2-7, with 12 bases that match TRBD2. The CDR3 region has the DNA TGTGCCAGCAGTTACGAGACTAGCGGGAGCTACGAGCAGTACTTC. Translated: CASSYETSGSYEQYF.